This T cell receptor (beta chain) was obtained from a study of CD8 T cells in ankylosing spondylitis. The study's findings and limits: A motif in TCR beta, a set of under ten highly homologous variants, appeared characteristic of ankylosing spondylitis blood.

TCRdb itself ran the 5' RACE reads through MiXCR, one entry per CDR3 protein. This sample yields under 850,000 distinct CDR3 sequences, of which roughly 19% are seen a single time; under 20% belongs to the top ten. Trimming left V 5 bases short and J 4 bases short, with 9 bases between. The CDR3 sequence is 13 residues long. To note about this clonotype: What it recognizes is unknown.

The chain couples TRBV12-3 or TRBV12-4 to TRBJ1-3; D uncertain. Sequencing was performed on blood, either unsorted or a sorted T cell fraction (not recorded which). The TCR was taken from a male donor with ankylosing spondylitis. This CDR3 reads CASSPQFGNTIYF. CDR3 bases: TGTGCCAGCAGTCCCCAGTTCGGAAACACCATATATTTT.